Sequencing of this T cell receptor (beta chain) was carried out in a study of shared clonotypes between healthy human individuals. As for the study in general: The composition of the donors was a couple of women and three men aged 18 to 49. Per donor, CD8 memory used one plate, CD8 naive used two, CD4 memory used three and CD4 naive used three.

Donors, without exception, were Caucasian adults residing in Nashville, Tennessee. Libraries were prepared by immunoSEQ multiplex PCR; TCRdb keeps only in-frame clonotypes and omits some of them. The sample records about 770,000 clones, 72% being singletons. Findings of the study overall: The study found about 5% of naive CD4 clonotypes shared across several donors.

This CDR3 is built from 14 residues. CDR1 WNHNN and CDR2 SYGVQD come from the germline V gene (reference sequence). V lost 6 bases, J lost 2 bases, and 14 bases lay in between. Note on this clone: The antigen is unknown.

The clonotype comes from a woman aged 25 to 45 in good health. Sample: memory CD4+ T cells sorted from blood. The subset denotes: CD45RA-negative fraction. The chain employs TRBV10-1 and TRBJ2-7, with D perhaps TRBD1 (6 bases). CDR3 DNA: TGCGCCAGCAGCTCCGGGACAAGGACCTACGAGCAGTACTTC. As protein: CASSSGTRTYEQYF.